Listed below are T cell receptor beta chains from one sample, sequenced in a study of cytomegalovirus exposure and HLA in healthy donors. The protocol was immunoSEQ multiplex PCR, while the TCRdb copy is restricted to in-frame clones and leaves out a portion. The table has under 200,000 clones, 82% seen once. Sequencing was performed on PBMCs. These receptors all come from a girl aged 10 to 17 in good health and CMV-seropositive. Both conserved end residues are trimmed from each CDR3.

V gene: TRBV30; CDR3 protein: AWSVGTGSNMKLF
V gene: TRBV10-3; CDR3 protein: AIRLGQGAGETQY
V gene: TRBV10-1; CDR3 protein: ASSKRGANTDTQY
V gene: TRBV27; CDR3 protein: ASSDGTGGRHEQY
V gene: TRBV2; CDR3 protein: ASRSTGPLDEQY
V gene: TRBV27; CDR3 protein: ASRHTLGGFYEQY
V gene: TRBV10-1; CDR3 protein: ASGRVNGGEQY
V gene: TRBV5-4; CDR3 protein: ASSTDRATEAF
V gene: TRBV28; CDR3 protein: ASSLLAGGPYEQY
V gene: TRBV28; CDR3 protein: ASRQGSGAGELF
V gene: TRBV5-1; CDR3 protein: ASSSWTGSYNEQF
V gene: TRBV2; CDR3 protein: ATSTGRRPETQY
V gene: TRBV30; CDR3 protein: AWSVLPAGDGDTQY
V gene: TRBV29-1; CDR3 protein: SVAFRGFEVDEQY
V gene: TRBV19; CDR3 protein: ASSYGRQADGYT
V gene: TRBV28; CDR3 protein: ASSSLAGGPGTQY
V gene: TRBV5-6; CDR3 protein: ASSYRLGSSYEQY
V gene: TRBV9; CDR3 protein: ASSVSSGREGYNEQF
V gene: TRBV19; CDR3 protein: ASSIAYEAF
V gene: TRBV21-1; CDR3 protein: ASSKRRGPLSTIY
V gene: TRBV10-1; CDR3 protein: ASSESPNPTSAF
V gene: TRBV28; CDR3 protein: ASSSPRQGRPEAF